Following are 17 T cell receptor beta chains from one sample sequenced in a study of shared clonotypes between healthy human individuals. CD45RO-negative cells were positively selected for CCR7, leaving out terminally differentiated effector memory CD45RA+ cells. Sequencing was performed with immunoSEQ multiplex PCR; in TCRdb, only in-frame clones are kept and a portion is missing. The sample includes nearly 2 million clones, approximately 95% of them seen just once. The sample comprised naive CD8+ T cells sorted from blood. Receptors originate from a man between 18 and 29 years old in good health.

This clone appeared a single time. V and J are TRBV10-3 and TRBJ2-3; D perhaps matches TRBD2 (5 bases). Germline loops: CDR1 ENHRY, CDR2 SYGVKD. Trimming cost V 0 bases and J 3 bases, with 7 bases left between them. The CDR3 extends over 14 amino acids. The chain's CDR3 is CAISESGDTDTQYF. CDR3 nucleotides: TGTGCCATCAGTGAGTCCGGGGATACAGATACGCAGTATTTT.

This chain connects TRBV7-9 to TRBJ2-7; 8 positions match TRBD2. Trimming removed 5 bases from V and 4 bases from J; junction bases left unmatched: 7. CDR3 length: 14 amino acids. From germline, CDR1 is SEHNR and CDR2 FQNEAQ (reference sequence). CDR3 amino acids: CASSLSTSEYEQYF. The CDR3 DNA reads as TGTGCCAGCAGCCTCTCGACTAGCGAGTACGAGCAGTACTTC.

The V gene is TRBV6-5, the J gene TRBJ1-2; TRBD1 might be the D (6 bases). This CDR3 is 15 amino acids long. Trimming stripped 2 bases from V and 7 bases from J, with 17 bases between. Germline V gene lookup returns CDR1 MNHEY and CDR2 SVGAGI. The CDR3 nucleotides read TGTGCCAGCAGTTACGTGGCAGGGGATTCGGGTGGCTACACCTTC. Protein product: CASSYVAGDSGGYTF.

V usage is TRBV7-2 and J usage is TRBJ2-1, with D maybe TRBD1 (5 bases). Germline V gene data show CDR1 as SGHTA and CDR2 as FQGNSA. This CDR3 contains 16 residues. V lost 1 base and J 2 bases, leaving 12 bases between the germline ends. Written as DNA, the CDR3 is TGTGCCAGCAGCTTAGGCCCAGGGATGACCTACAATGAGCAGTTCTTC. This encodes CASSLGPGMTYNEQFF.

V gene TRBV4-3 combines with J gene TRBJ2-5, with D perhaps TRBD2 (6 bases). The CDR3 loop spans 15 amino acids. Germline loops: CDR1 LGHNA, CDR2 YSLEER. The V and J ends lost 4 bases and 5 bases respectively, with 17 bases between them. Here the CDR3 DNA reads TGCGCCAGCAGCCCGGGTTTTGGGGGGAGGGAGACCCAGTACTTC. Protein sequence: CASSPGFGGRETQYF.

In nucleotides, the CDR3 is TGTGCCAGCAGCCAATCCTTAGCGGGAAGGGAGTTCTTC. Its translation: CASSQSLAGREFF. This chain uses TRBV4-2 with TRBJ2-1, with 8 bases matching TRBD2. The ends lost 2 bases at V and 14 bases at J; junction bases unmatched: 8. CDR1 and CDR2 from the germline V gene are LGHNA and YNFKEQ. CDR3 length equals 13 residues.

CDR3 nucleotide sequence: TGTGCCAGCAGCTGGGGACAGCTTGAGGAGCAGTACTTC. As protein: CASSWGQLEEQYF. The rearrangement uses TRBV7-9 and TRBJ2-7; 7 bases fit TRBD1. The V gene's germline CDR1 is SEHNR and CDR2 FQNEAQ (reference sequence). The CDR3 runs 13 residues. Trimming removed 4 bases from V and 7 bases from J; junction bases left unmatched: 7.

The gene calls are TRBV6-5 and TRBJ2-1; tentative D call: TRBD2 (6 bases). Germline V lookup: CDR1 MNHEY, CDR2 SVGAGI. Between the trimmed V and J ends, which lost 5 bases and 5 bases, there was a span of 16 bases. The CDR3 totals 15 residues. CDR3 protein: CASSTPLSGDNEQFF. The CDR3 DNA reads as TGTGCCAGCAGTACCCCCCTTAGCGGTGACAATGAGCAGTTCTTC.

V is TRBV6-1 and J is TRBJ1-5, with D unresolved. CDR1 and CDR2 from the germline V gene are MNHNS and SASEGT. V shed 3 bases and J shed 4 bases, with 7 bases lying between them. The CDR3 spans 13 residues. The CDR3 nucleotides are TGTGCCAGCAGTGAGTGGGGTAATCAGCCCCAGCATTTT. The encoded protein is CASSEWGNQPQHF.

V is TRBV6-5 and J is TRBJ2-1; D tentatively reads TRBD1 or TRBD2 (5 bases each). Germline-derived CDR1 and CDR2 are MNHEY and SVGAGI. Trimming left V 8 bases short and J 3 bases short, with 14 bases between. This CDR3 has 14 residues. The CDR3 sequence: CASSPGTDYNEQFF. DNA for the CDR3: TGTGCCAGCTCTCCGGGGACCGACTACAATGAGCAGTTCTTC.

This clone was seen only once. The chain is built from TRBV7-9 and TRBJ1-4; 7 bases agree with TRBD1. The junction had 7 bases not matched to a gene; V was cut back by 3 bases and J by 0 bases. Germline values: CDR1 SEHNR, CDR2 FQNEAQ (reference sequence). The CDR3 extends over 17 amino acids. The CDR3 nucleotides are TGTGCCAGCAGCTTCCCGGGACAGATCGCAACTAATGAAAAACTGTTTTTT. Translation: CASSFPGQIATNEKLFF. Looking up the rest from reference TRBV7-9 and TRBJ1-4 gives the full variable domain: DTGVSQNPRHKITKRGQNVTFRCDPISEHNRLYWYRQTLGQGPEFLTYFQNEAQLEKSRLLSDRFSAERPKGSFSTLEIQRTEQGDSAMYLCASSFPGQIATNEKLFFGSGTQLSVL.

This clone was seen once. The chain is built from TRBV27 and TRBJ2-3, with unresolved D. V lost 6 bases, J lost 4 bases, and 11 bases lay in between. The CDR3 contains 13 residues. Germline V lookup: CDR1 MNHEY, CDR2 SMNVEV (reference sequence). CDR3 protein: CASSPPLSDTQYF. The CDR3 coding sequence is TGTGCCAGCAGCCCTCCCCTATCAGATACGCAGTATTTT.

A few counts support this clone. This sample includes further DNA sequences coding for the same CDR3. This sequence joins TRBV30 and TRBJ1-1, with D unclear. Trimming shortened V by 3 bases and J by 0 bases, and 2 bases separated the two germline ends. This CDR3 region has 11 residues. CDR1 and CDR2 (germline): GTSNPN, SVGIG (reference sequence). The DNA of the CDR3 is TGTGCCTGGAGAATGAACACTGAAGCTTTCTTT. Residues: CAWRMNTEAFF.

The CDR3 sequence: CASSLVPAGGGDEQFF. CDR3 sequence (DNA): TGTGCCAGCAGCTTAGTTCCAGCGGGAGGCGGGGATGAGCAGTTCTTC. This chain joins TRBV13 and TRBJ2-1, with 9 bases matching TRBD2. Germline assignment: CDR1 PRHDT and CDR2 FYEKMQ (reference sequence). The CDR3 sequence is 16 residues long. Trimming cost V 1 base and J 8 bases; bases outside gene matches: 9.

This clone was observed a few times. The sample contains more than one DNA sequence encoding this CDR3. This sequence joins TRBV6-5 and TRBJ2-3, with D perhaps TRBD2 (5 bases). CDR1 and CDR2 (germline): MNHEY, SVGAGI. Trimming removed 2 bases at V and 1 base at J, with 7 bases between. The CDR3 is 14 amino acids. In DNA form, the CDR3 reads TGTGCCAGCAGTTACGTCGGGGGCACAGATACGCAGTATTTT. Translation: CASSYVGGTDTQYF.

The chain couples TRBV2 to TRBJ2-7; 11 positions agree with TRBD1. The V and J ends lost 9 bases and 0 bases, in that order; junction bases with no gene match: 7. The CDR3 length is 15 residues. CDR1 is SNHLY, CDR2 FYNNEI, per germline. In DNA, the CDR3 is TGTGCCAGTTGGACAGGGGGCCTCGGCTCCTACGAGCAGTACTTC. Amino acid sequence: CASWTGGLGSYEQYF.

The genes are TRBV5-1 and TRBJ2-7, with D unresolved. Germline CDR1 and CDR2: SGHRS and YFSETQ. The CDR3 length is 13 residues. V lost 7 bases, J lost 2 bases, and 13 bases lay in between. The CDR3 loop reads CASAIDMTYEQYF. CDR3 coding DNA: TGCGCCAGCGCGATAGATATGACCTACGAGCAGTACTTC.